The 6 T cell receptor beta chains in this list originate from one sample, sequenced in a study of cytomegalovirus exposure and HLA in healthy donors. PCR involved 60 Vbeta and 13 Jbeta primers. Only in-frame clones appear in the TCRdb table, and some are missing; sequencing was by immunoSEQ multiplex PCR. The sample holds more than 95,000 clones; roughly a tenth are singletons and the top ten take 5.5% to 7.5%. The sample consisted of PBMCs. Receptor source: a man aged 40-55 years in good health and CMV-seropositive.

In this sample, this clone turned up a few times. The genes are TRBV27 and TRBJ2-1; 7 nucleotides agree with TRBD1. The CDR3 extends over 13 amino acids. V shed 4 bases and J 7 bases; nucleotides not matched to a gene: 4. Germline assignment: CDR1 MNHEY and CDR2 SMNVEV (reference sequence). The CDR3 loop is CASSWTGGNEQFF. The CDR3 DNA reads as TGTGCCAGCAGTTGGACAGGCGGGAATGAGCAGTTCTTC.

This clone appeared a few times. V and J are TRBV13 and TRBJ2-1, with no clear D. Germline-derived CDR1 and CDR2 are PRHDT and FYEKMQ (reference sequence). V lost 2 bases to trimming and J lost 6 bases, with 8 bases between them. The CDR3 runs to 13 residues. The CDR3 here is CASSLIPLNEQFF. As DNA, the CDR3 is TGTGCCAGCAGCTTAATTCCACTCAATGAGCAGTTCTTC. Supplemented by reference TRBV13 and TRBJ2-1, the full variable domain reads AAGVIQSPRHLIKEKRETATLKCYPIPRHDTVYWYQQGPGQDPQFLISFYEKMQSDKGSIPDRFSAQQFSDYHSELNMSSLELGDSALYFCASSLIPLNEQFFGPGTRLTVL.

The chain has TRBV6-1 and TRBJ1-1, with D perhaps matching TRBD1 (5 bases). The CDR3 length is 13 residues. Germline CDR1 and CDR2: MNHNS and SASEGT. V dropped 6 bases and J dropped 4 bases, with 12 bases sitting between them. In nucleotides, the CDR3 is TGTGCCAGCAGGACCACAGGAGCCACTGAAGCTTTCTTT. Protein: CASRTTGATEAFF.

V gene TRBV11-2 combines with J gene TRBJ1-5; D unclear. Looked up from germline, CDR1 is SGHAT and CDR2 is FQNNGV. Between the trimmed V and J ends, which lost 3 bases and 5 bases, there was a span of 8 bases. This CDR3 has 13 amino acids. In nucleotides, the CDR3 is TGTGCCAGCAGCTTGCGATTCGATCAGCCCCAGCATTTT. The encoded protein is CASSLRFDQPQHF.

The rearrangement joins TRBV19 to TRBJ2-7; no firm D call. V lost 9 bases to trimming and J lost 1 base, with 7 bases between them. Germline CDR1 reads LNHDA; CDR2 reads SQIVND (reference sequence). The CDR3 has 11 amino acids. The CDR3 loop reads CASPLSYEQYF. The DNA for the CDR3 is TGTGCCAGCCCCCTTTCCTACGAGCAGTACTTC.

This clone has more than one count but fewer than ten. The chain has TRBV6-4 and TRBJ2-1, with D possibly being TRBD2 (7 bases). The V end lost 0 bases, the J end lost 9 bases, and 12 bases lay between the germline ends. The CDR3 spans 14 residues. CDR1 MRHNA and CDR2 SNTAGT come from the germline V gene. CDR3 nucleotide sequence: TGTGCCAGCAGTGACTCGATCGCGGGGGCTGAGCAGTTCTTC. This translates into CASSDSIAGAEQFF.